What follows is one TCR beta chain and its context. The sample originates from a study of cytomegalovirus exposure and HLA in healthy donors. CDR3 length: 15 amino acids. The V segment lost 2 bases and the J segment 7 bases; nucleotides outside the gene matches: 5. Per the germline V gene, CDR1 is MGHRA and CDR2 is YSYEKL. The PCR contained 60 Vbeta and 13 Jbeta primers. The protocol was immunoSEQ multiplex PCR, while the TCRdb copy is restricted to in-frame clones and leaves out a portion. The table records roughly 120,000 clones, 65% to 80% of them present only once. The chain has TRBV4-1 and TRBJ2-2; 9 positions agree with TRBD1. This TCR was sampled from a young man in good health and CMV-seropositive. The sample was PBMCs. CDR3 loop: CASSQTGGAGGELFF. As DNA, the CDR3 is TGCGCCAGCAGCCAAACAGGGGGCGCGGGCGGGGAGCTGTTTTTT.